Shown below are 24 T cell receptor beta chains from a single sample sequenced in a study of cytomegalovirus exposure and HLA in healthy donors. 60 Vbeta and 13 Jbeta primers were used in PCR. Profiled with immunoSEQ multiplex PCR; TCRdb holds only in-frame clones, not every one. The repertoire holds over 70,000 clones, with roughly 70% as singletons. Sequenced sample: PBMCs. These receptors originate from a woman aged 45-60 years in good health and CMV-seropositive.

This chain connects TRBV19 to TRBJ2-7; possible D gene TRBD2, 6 bases. The germline V gene encodes CDR1 LNHDA and CDR2 SQIVND (reference sequence). Deletions cut 6 bases from V and 2 bases from J, with 11 bases between. The CDR3 runs to 13 residues. CDR3 coding DNA: TGTGCCAGTAGCCGGGACTTCACCTACGAGCAGTACTTC. This sequence encodes CASSRDFTYEQYF.

This chain connects TRBV14 to TRBJ2-7; 8 positions agree with TRBD1. The CDR3 contains 15 residues. V shed 2 bases and J 6 bases; nucleotides not matched to a gene: 9. Germline values: CDR1 SGHDN, CDR2 FVKESK. The CDR3 reads CASSQRAGGSGEQYF. The CDR3 coding sequence is TGTGCCAGCAGCCAACGGGCAGGGGGCTCTGGCGAGCAGTACTTC.

In its sample, this clone was seen once. The chain has TRBV4-1 and TRBJ1-4, with 10 bases fitting TRBD1. Germline CDR1 MGHRA, CDR2 YSYEKL. V lost 3 bases to trimming and J lost 5 bases; unmatched junction nucleotides: 6. The CDR3 covers 16 residues. The CDR3 coding sequence is TGCGCCAGCAGCCACTTCGGGACAGGGGAGAATGAAAAACTGTTTTTT. The encoded protein is CASSHFGTGENEKLFF.

The rearrangement joins TRBV6-5 to TRBJ1-4; D gene unclear. The ends were cut back, 1 base at V and 0 bases at J, with 3 bases in the middle. The CDR3 has 14 residues. Per germline, CDR1 MNHEY and CDR2 SVGAGI. The CDR3 sequence: CASSYFATNEKLFF. CDR3 nucleotide sequence: TGTGCCAGCAGTTACTTCGCAACTAATGAAAAACTGTTTTTT.

This clone has only a few counts. The chain carries TRBV4-3 and TRBJ2-7, with 12 bases aligning to TRBD1. The germline V gene has CDR1 LGHNA and CDR2 YSLEER. The CDR3 sequence is 16 residues long. After removal of 0 bases from V and 7 bases from J, the junction contained 7 bases not matched to a gene. The CDR3 DNA sequence: TGCGCCAGCAGCCAAGATGGGGACAGGGGGCTTTGGGAGCAGTACTTC. It specifies CASSQDGDRGLWEQYF.

The chain uses TRBV9 and TRBJ2-2; TRBD2 agrees at 14 bases. V shed 3 bases and J 1 base; nucleotides not matched to a gene: 5. In germline, CDR1 is SGDLS, CDR2 YYNGEE. The CDR3 runs 18 residues. CDR3: CASSAGLAGDWNTGELFF. Here the CDR3 DNA reads TGTGCCAGCAGCGCGGGACTAGCGGGAGACTGGAACACCGGGGAGCTGTTTTTT.

This rearrangement joins TRBV5-1 to TRBJ2-1; TRBD2 agrees at 10 bases. Germline CDR1 is SGHRS and CDR2 is YFSETQ. The CDR3 is made up of 15 amino acids. With V trimmed by 0 bases and J by 9 bases, 6 bases remained unmatched. The CDR3 sequence: CASSLASGGEGEQFF. In DNA, the CDR3 is TGCGCCAGCAGCTTGGCTAGCGGGGGTGAGGGTGAGCAGTTCTTC.

V usage is TRBV5-4 and J usage is TRBJ1-2, with D perhaps TRBD1 (5 bases). The CDR3 totals 14 residues. CDR1 and CDR2 (germline): SGHNT, YYREEE (reference sequence). The ends were cut back, 0 bases at V and 5 bases at J, with 11 bases in the middle. In DNA, the CDR3 is TGTGCCAGCAGCTTGGAGGGGCAAGGATATGGCTACACCTTC. It encodes CASSLEGQGYGYTF.

The chain is built from TRBV27 and TRBJ2-1, with 14 bases fitting TRBD2. The CDR3 length is 15 residues. Unmatched junction bases numbered 4, after V lost 5 bases and J lost 7 bases. The germline V gene encodes CDR1 MNHEY and CDR2 SMNVEV (reference sequence). The CDR3, as DNA: TGTGCCAGCAGTATGGGACTAGCGGGAGTTAATGAGCAGTTCTTC. Residues: CASSMGLAGVNEQFF.

V and J are TRBV6-5 and TRBJ2-7; TRBD1 aligns across 10 bases. J gave up 3 bases and V 6 bases, and 8 bases lay outside the gene matches. CDR1 is MNHEY and CDR2 is SVGAGI in the germline V gene. The CDR3 covers 15 residues. The CDR3 region is CASRPDRDRGYEQYF. CDR3 DNA sequence: TGTGCCAGCAGGCCGGACCGGGACAGGGGCTACGAGCAGTACTTC.

The rearrangement links TRBV2 to TRBJ2-2; a weak D match, TRBD2 (6 bases). V lost 7 bases, J lost 4 bases, and 13 bases lay in between. In germline, CDR1 is SNHLY, CDR2 FYNNEI. The CDR3 consists of 14 residues. The CDR3 sequence is CASTLGGSTGELFF. CDR3 DNA: TGTGCCAGCACCTTGGGGGGTAGCACCGGGGAGCTGTTTTTT.

This clone was counted a single time. The chain is built from TRBV7-2 and TRBJ2-5; 7 positions match TRBD2. From germline, CDR1 is SGHTA and CDR2 FQGNSA. J gave up 3 bases and V 4 bases, and 5 bases lay outside the gene matches. This CDR3 has 14 residues. Written as DNA, the CDR3 is TGTGCCAGCAGCTCAGTAAGCGGGAAAGAGACCCAGTACTTC. This translates into CASSSVSGKETQYF.

This clone was recorded many times. This chain uses TRBV28 with TRBJ2-7, with a possible D match to TRBD1 (5 bases). Trimming left V 5 bases short and J 6 bases short, with 20 bases between. This CDR3 has 15 residues. CDR1 and CDR2 from the germline V gene are MDHEN and SYDVKM. The DNA of the CDR3 is TGTGCCAGCAGTAGCTACTCCAGGGCCTTGGGCGAGCAGTACTTC. It translates to CASSSYSRALGEQYF.

The gene calls are TRBV6-1 and TRBJ1-1; TRBD1 matches at 7 bases. J lost 2 bases, V lost 3 bases, and 12 bases had no gene match. The germline V gene encodes CDR1 MNHNS and CDR2 SASEGT. This CDR3 is 17 amino acids long. In DNA, the CDR3 is TGTGCCAGCAGTGACGAGATTACGTCAGGGGGAAACACTGAAGCTTTCTTT. It yields the protein CASSDEITSGGNTEAFF.

The rearrangement joins TRBV2 to TRBJ1-2; TRBD1 matches at 10 bases. The CDR3 extends over 13 amino acids. Germline V gene lookup returns CDR1 SNHLY and CDR2 FYNNEI. J lost 8 bases, V lost 4 bases, and 4 bases had no gene match. This CDR3 reads CASSGQGAWGYTF. In DNA form, the CDR3 reads TGTGCCAGCAGTGGACAGGGGGCTTGGGGCTACACCTTC.

Only one count was recorded for this clone. The J gene is TRBJ2-1, the V gene TRBV10-3, with TRBD2 as a possible D gene (6 bases). CDR1 is ENHRY and CDR2 is SYGVKD in the germline V gene. The CDR3 has 16 residues. The V end was cut by 0 bases, the J end by 2 bases, with 11 bases between. The CDR3 DNA is TGTGCCATCAGTGAGTCGGAGGGGAGTACCTACAATGAGCAGTTCTTC. It yields the protein CAISESEGSTYNEQFF.

V and J are TRBV6-1 and TRBJ1-2; unclear D gene. The germline V and J ends were trimmed by 2 bases and 5 bases, with 12 bases remaining between them. Germline CDR1 and CDR2: MNHNS and SASEGT. There are 14 residues in the CDR3. The CDR3 sequence: CASSEIRGSYGYTF. The CDR3 nucleotides read TGTGCCAGCAGTGAAATTCGCGGATCATATGGCTACACCTTC.

V is TRBV7-9 and J is TRBJ2-6; 10 bases are shared with TRBD1. Germline assignment: CDR1 SEHNR and CDR2 FQNEAQ (reference sequence). With V trimmed by 5 bases and J by 6 bases, 4 bases remained unmatched. CDR3 size: 15 residues. Here the CDR3 DNA reads TGTGCCAGCAGCCCGGGGACAGGGGAGGCCAACGTCCTGACTTTC. It codes for CASSPGTGEANVLTF. The entire variable domain, with the rest obtained from reference TRBV7-9 and TRBJ2-6, is as follows: DTGVSQNPRHKITKRGQNVTFRCDPISEHNRLYWYRQTLGQGPEFLTYFQNEAQLEKSRLLSDRFSAERPKGSFSTLEIQRTEQGDSAMYLCASSPGTGEANVLTFGAGSRLTVL.

V gene TRBV19 combines with J gene TRBJ2-7; D remains unclear. The germline CDR1 and CDR2 sequences are LNHDA and SQIVND (reference sequence). V was trimmed by 3 bases and J by 4 bases, leaving 7 bases between them. This CDR3 has 12 amino acids. In DNA, the CDR3 is TGTGCCAGTAGTATTTCCCGGTACGAGCAGTACTTC. Translated: CASSISRYEQYF.

This clone was counted only a few times. The genes are TRBV28 and TRBJ1-5, with a weak D call TRBD1 (6 bases). V was shortened by 5 bases and J by 0 bases, with 14 bases between the two germline ends. In germline, CDR1 is MDHEN, CDR2 SYDVKM. This CDR3 region has 16 residues. The CDR3 is CASSRPGALSNQPQHF. DNA of the CDR3: TGTGCCAGCAGTCGACCAGGGGCCCTTAGCAATCAGCCCCAGCATTTT.

This clone was detected only a few times. The rearrangement joins TRBV7-9 to TRBJ2-2, with D maybe TRBD1 (6 bases). The germline V and J ends were trimmed by 9 bases and 4 bases, with 18 bases remaining between them. This CDR3 is built from 15 residues. Per germline, CDR1 SEHNR and CDR2 FQNEAQ (reference sequence). The CDR3 DNA is TGTGCCAGTTCGTCAGCTTACAGGGCCACCGGGGAGCTGTTTTTT. It yields the protein CASSSAYRATGELFF.

The chain joins TRBV21-1 to TRBJ2-5; the D segment call TRBD2 is taken from the table without a DNA check. TRBV21-1 is classified as a pseudogene. This CDR3 region has 15 residues. CDR3 region: CASSPEGGRQETQYF. The CDR3 bases are TGTGCCAGCAGCCCGGAGGGGGGGCGACAGGAGACCCAGTACTTC.

Only a few counts were recorded for this clone. The genes are TRBV19 and TRBJ1-1, with D unresolved. V was clipped by 4 bases and J by 4 bases, with 10 bases between them. The CDR3 is 13 residues long. Germline-derived CDR1 and CDR2 are LNHDA and SQIVND (reference sequence). The CDR3 spells CASSTGVRTEAFF. The CDR3 DNA follows: TGTGCCAGTAGTACGGGAGTGCGCACTGAAGCTTTCTTT.

This clone has only a few counts. Here the CDR3 reads CASSEGSGGAAYNEQFF. In nucleotides, the CDR3 is TGTGCCAGCAGTGAAGGATCCGGGGGGGCGGCCTACAATGAGCAGTTCTTC. This chain connects TRBV6-1 to TRBJ2-1; 8 bases align to TRBD2. V trimming: 1 base; J trimming: 2 bases; junction bases outside the gene matches: 7. The length of the CDR3 is 17 residues. Germline CDR1 and CDR2: MNHNS and SASEGT.